The entry that follows covers one T cell receptor beta chain sequence. Its antigen remains unidentified. The input lacks base qualities; no much larger clone sits a single base away. The CDR3 measures 13 amino acids from cysteine to phenylalanine. The sequence is cut down to CDR3 DNA, 39 bases in frame from base 1. V and J lose 0 bases and 10 bases, and a span of 12 bases separates them. From a lookup of the germline V gene (reference sequence), CDR1 and CDR2 are LNHDA and SQIVND. The record originates from a study of early T cells in non-severe SARS-CoV-2 infection (dated by TCRdb to 2020 to 2022). Regarding the research as a whole: Bulk RNA from unsorted whole blood was used for TCR sequencing, so alpha and beta chains could not be paired. General findings and caveats noted by the study authors: VDJdb matching was skewed toward anti-spike CD8 responses, so virus-specific expansions were likely underestimated and private and CD4 specificities were missed.

Libraries were constructed by 5' RACE. The sequencing machine was a NextSeq 500. The TCR library protocol attached unique molecular identifiers to individual cDNA molecules to correct for sequencing error and PCR bias. TCR alpha and beta chains were both sequenced, and the abundances of alpha and beta sequences in each sample were closely correlated with each other. Turning to the authors' computational methods: Decombinator V4 was used to annotate the V gene, J gene and CDR3 of the TCR sequences. Expanded TCRs were defined as changing significantly between any two time points under a Poisson model with p below 0.0001. TCR abundances were normalised to the total number of TCRs sequenced in each sample and reported as counts per million. TRAV1-2 paired with TRAJ12, TRAJ20 or TRAJ33 defined MAIT TCRs, while TRAV10 paired with TRAJ18 defined iNKT TCRs. VDJdb, accessed 1 November 2021, was searched for CMV, EBV and SARS-CoV-2 annotated TCRs, with TCRs annotated for multiple antigens excluded. Through fastp at Q25 and MiXCR, TCRdb rebuilt clones from the public reads, retaining in-frame beta chains. Rows matching on CDR3 protein sequence are summarized as one entry with the most common DNA and genes. The V and J calls and clone size are TCRdb's, not the authors'. This sample holds approximately 110,000 distinct CDR3 sequences; under 15% were observed only once. The ten top clones hold 21% of the sample.

This was a case-control study nested in a cohort of healthcare workers in London, UK, who had nasopharyngeal swab PCR tests and blood samples taken every week. Between 23 and 31 March 2020, the week of the UK lockdown, healthcare workers were enrolled and then followed up weekly for as long as 16 weeks. Sequenced material: whole blood. The source of this sequence is an adult who was a healthcare worker with PCR-confirmed SARS-CoV-2 infection or an uninfected control (not recorded which). This chain is built from TRBV19 and TRBJ1-1; the D gene is perhaps TRBD1, on 6 matching bases. The DNA reads TGTGCCAGTAGTATAGATCTCCGGGGGCGAGCTTTCTTT. This translates into CASSIDLRGRAFF. Reference TRBV19 and TRBJ1-1 proteins supply the regions before and after the CDR3; the full variable domain is: DGGITQSPKYLFRKEGQNVTLSCEQNLNHDAMYWYRQDPGQGLRLIYYSQIVNDFQKGDIAEGYSVSREKKESFPLTVTSAQKNPTAFYLCASSIDLRGRAFFGQGTRLTVV.